This entry concerns a single TCR beta chain. This entry belongs to a study of blood T cell repertoires in COVID-19. Profiling relied on immunoSEQ multiplex PCR, and the TCRdb table lists in-frame clones only, not all of them. The data show 150,000 or so clones, with over 70% seen just once and 5.5% to 7.5% held by the top ten. The CDR3 contains 13 residues. Trimming removed 6 bases from V and 5 bases from J, with 11 bases in between. Germline lookup yields CDR1 MNHEY and CDR2 SMNVEV (reference sequence). The source material was peripheral blood. This chain joins TRBV27 and TRBJ1-5; TRBD1 is a possible D gene (5 bases). This receptor was identified in a man older than 75 with acute or convalescent COVID-19. The CDR3 here is CASSPRAYQPQHF. The CDR3 DNA follows: TGTGCCAGCAGCCCCAGGGCCTATCAGCCCCAGCATTTT.